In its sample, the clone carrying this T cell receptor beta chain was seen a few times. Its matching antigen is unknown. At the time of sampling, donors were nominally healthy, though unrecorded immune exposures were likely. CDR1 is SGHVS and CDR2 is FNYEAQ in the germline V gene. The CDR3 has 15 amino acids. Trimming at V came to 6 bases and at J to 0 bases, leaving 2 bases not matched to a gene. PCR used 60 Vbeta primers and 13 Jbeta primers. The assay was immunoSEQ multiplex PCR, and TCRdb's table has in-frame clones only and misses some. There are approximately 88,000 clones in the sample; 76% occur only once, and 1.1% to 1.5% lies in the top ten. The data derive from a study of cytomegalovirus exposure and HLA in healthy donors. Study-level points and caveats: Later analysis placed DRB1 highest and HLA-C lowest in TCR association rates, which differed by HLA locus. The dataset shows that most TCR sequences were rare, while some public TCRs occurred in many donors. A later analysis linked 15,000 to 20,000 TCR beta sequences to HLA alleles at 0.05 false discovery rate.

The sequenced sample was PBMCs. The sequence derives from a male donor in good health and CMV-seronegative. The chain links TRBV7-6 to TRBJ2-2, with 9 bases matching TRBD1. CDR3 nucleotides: TGTGCCAGCAGTAGACAGGGGGCGAACACCGGGGAGCTGTTTTTT. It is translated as CASSRQGANTGELFF.